This is a list of T cell receptor beta chains from one sample in a study of PD-1 blockade in classical Hodgkin lymphoma. Some clones are missing from TCRdb's copy, which holds only in-frame ones; the method was immunoSEQ multiplex PCR. Here the sample spans fewer than 20,000 clones, approximately 86% being singletons. The sequencing used CD4+ T cells from blood, collected at baseline. The receptors were sampled from a human donor with classical Hodgkin lymphoma. Each CDR3 is given with its conserved first and last residue. The order of the fields is D gene, J gene, clone size, V gene, CDR3 protein, CDR3 DNA. A D gene is named only where the DNA matches it firmly. Clone size is given for some rows only: seen once, a few or many times, or a class if the clone is expanded.

- | TRBJ2-5 | - | TRBV7-2 | CASSPPVGQETQYF | TGTGCCAGCAGCCCCCCTGTCGGTCAAGAGACCCAGTACTTC
- | TRBJ1-5 | - | TRBV11-2 | CASSLRSYPDQPQHF | TGTGCCAGCAGCTTAAGGTCATATCCGGATCAGCCCCAGCATTTT
- | TRBJ2-7 | once | TRBV29-1 | CSVEKGDEQYF | TGCAGCGTTGAAAAAGGTGACGAGCAGTACTTC
- | TRBJ1-2 | - | TRBV7-8 | CASSLGSVRSSNYGYTF | TGTGCCAGCAGCTTAGGATCGGTGAGGTCCTCTAACTATGGCTACACCTTC
TRBD1 | TRBJ1-1 | - | TRBV6-5 | CASSYAWTGYNTEAFF | TGTGCCAGCAGTTACGCGTGGACAGGGTATAACACTGAAGCTTTCTTT
- | TRBJ1-1 | - | TRBV20-1 | CSASRILGAFF | TGCAGTGCTTCCAGGATACTTGGGGCTTTCTTT
TRBD1 | TRBJ1-1 | few | TRBV2 | CASRSDRGTEAFF | TGTGCCAGCAGATCTGACAGGGGCACTGAAGCTTTCTTT
- | TRBJ2-1 | - | TRBV10-3 | CAMGTRKDEQFF | TGTGCCATGGGGACTCGCAAGGATGAGCAGTTCTTC
TRBD1 | TRBJ1-1 | - | TRBV10-3 | CATQPAVGQMNTEAFF | TGTGCCACTCAACCTGCCGTGGGACAGATGAACACTGAAGCTTTCTTT
TRBD1 | TRBJ1-2 | - | TRBV9 | CASSTGQGDYGYTF | TGTGCCAGCAGCACCGGACAGGGGGACTATGGCTACACCTTC
TRBD1 | TRBJ1-2 | - | TRBV6-5 | CASSYGRGQGGYTF | TGTGCCAGCAGTTACGGCAGGGGGCAGGGCGGCTACACCTTC
- | TRBJ2-3 | - | TRBV7-6 | CASSKTSPFGDTQYF | TGTGCCAGCAGCAAGACTAGTCCGTTTGGGGATACGCAGTATTTT
- | TRBJ1-2 | - | TRBV9 | CASSPDHPANYGYTF | TGTGCCAGCAGCCCGGATCACCCGGCTAACTATGGCTACACCTTC
- | TRBJ2-5 | - | TRBV6-5 | CASSRDETQYF | TGTGCCAGCAGCAGAGACGAGACCCAGTACTTC
TRBD2 | TRBJ2-5 | - | TRBV4-1 | CASSPRLAGDLETQYF | TGCGCCAGCAGCCCACGACTAGCGGGGGACTTAGAGACCCAGTACTTC